This T cell receptor beta chain was recorded in a study of T cell responses to AZD1222 COVID-19 vaccine. The CDR3 has 16 residues. Trimming removed 4 bases from V and 0 bases from J, with 15 bases in between. Germline V gene data show CDR1 as LGHNA and CDR2 as YSLEER. Study results and caveats: Vaccine-related CD4 TCRs covered spike, predominating at 160-218 and 743-854. Samples come after the peak T cell response, not at day 14.

A word on this clone: Antigen specificity is unknown.

Profiling relied on immunoSEQ multiplex PCR, and the TCRdb table lists in-frame clones only, not all of them. The top ten clones hold around 1.1% of a sample with about 170,000 clones, around 85% of them seen once. The chain is built from TRBV4-3 and TRBJ1-1; D is perhaps TRBD1 (5 bases). The specimen was peripheral blood, collected 28 days after the second AZD1222 dose. The clonotype comes from an adult who received the AZD1222 COVID-19 vaccine. The chain's CDR3 is CASSPQPGGMNTEAFF. As DNA, the CDR3 is TGCGCCAGCAGCCCCCAACCGGGGGGAATGAACACTGAAGCTTTCTTT.